Shown below are 16 T cell receptor beta chains from a single sample sequenced in a study of T-cell reconstitution after alpha-beta-depleted transplantation in children. Preparing the TCRbeta library involved the use of unique molecular identifiers. TCRdb passed the PCR reads through MiXCR, listing each CDR3 protein once. The repertoire holds roughly 220,000 distinct CDR3 sequences, with about 8.2% as singletons. The sequenced sample was PBMCs, mostly from graft donor cells, obtained 360 days after TCRalphabeta/CD19-depleted stem cell transplant. Receptors were obtained from a male patient aged 2-10 years who had a stem cell transplant for acute myeloid leukemia, so the T cells may come from the graft donor.

The chain is built from TRBV6-5 and TRBJ1-1, with D uncertain. The CDR3 length is 14 residues. The V gene lost 0 bases and the J gene lost 1 base, with 6 bases spanning the gap. Germline CDR1 MNHEY, CDR2 SVGAGI. CDR3 sequence: CASSYSGRNTEAFF. The CDR3 DNA reads as TGTGCCAGCAGTTACTCGGGGAGGAACACTGAAGCTTTCTTT.

This clonotype was found a few times. CDR3: CASSSDRVGGYTF. The CDR3 DNA reads as TGTGCCAGCAGTTCCGACAGGGTCGGTGGCTACACCTTC. The V gene is TRBV6-5, the J gene TRBJ1-2, with 7 nucleotides matching TRBD1. The CDR3 runs to 13 residues. Germline V gene sequence: CDR1 MNHEY, CDR2 SVGAGI. V shed 4 bases and J 7 bases; nucleotides not matched to a gene: 6.

This clonotype was detected ten times or more. The genes are TRBV20-1 and TRBJ2-1; 11 nucleotides line up with TRBD2. Trimming at V came to 5 bases and at J to 4 bases, leaving 16 bases not matched to a gene. Germline V CDR1 and CDR2: DFQATT, SNEGSKA (reference sequence). The CDR3 sequence is 18 residues long. The CDR3 DNA sequence: TGCAGTGCTTGTACGGGGCTAGCGGGGGGTTCAGGTTACAATGAGCAGTTCTTC. Its translation: CSACTGLAGGSGYNEQFF.

This clonotype was seen only a few times. The chain links TRBV5-1 to TRBJ2-1; a weak D match, TRBD2 (6 bases). This CDR3 comprises 15 residues. CDR1 and CDR2 (germline): SGHRS, YFSETQ. V was clipped by 6 bases and J by 7 bases, with 20 bases between them. The CDR3 here is CASTPGLWGRNEQFF. The CDR3 coding sequence is TGCGCCAGCACCCCAGGATTGTGGGGGAGGAATGAGCAGTTCTTC.

The V gene is TRBV7-6, the J gene TRBJ1-2; D might be TRBD1 (6 bases). The CDR3 covers 15 residues. V lost 3 bases and J lost 0, with 11 bases in between. Germline V gives CDR1 SGHVS, CDR2 FNYEAQ. The DNA of the CDR3 is TGTGCCAGCAGCTTCGGACAGCCCCCTAACTATGGCTACACCTTC. Translation gives CASSFGQPPNYGYTF.

This clonotype was picked up many times. V gene TRBV5-1 combines with J gene TRBJ2-1, with TRBD2 matching 9 bases. CDR1 SGHRS and CDR2 YFSETQ come from the germline V gene. The CDR3 sequence is 16 residues long. The J segment lost 5 bases and the V segment lost 0 bases, leaving 6 bases of the junction unmatched. The CDR3: CASSLALTSGNNEQFF. CDR3 nucleotides: TGCGCCAGCAGCTTGGCCCTGACTAGCGGAAACAATGAGCAGTTCTTC.

In this sample, this clonotype turned up a few times. The chain links TRBV7-9 to TRBJ2-7; no clear D. Germline CDR1 reads SEHNR; CDR2 reads FQNEAQ (reference sequence). The CDR3 covers 12 residues. Between the trimmed V and J ends, which lost 4 bases and 6 bases, there was a span of 10 bases. The CDR3 here is CASSSPLGEQYV. CDR3 DNA: TGTGCCAGCAGCTCCCCTCTCGGCGAGCAGTACGTC.

This clonotype was seen a handful of times. The chain recombines TRBV7-8 with TRBJ2-2, with D perhaps matching TRBD2 (6 bases). The V end was cut by 5 bases, the J end by 4 bases, with 17 bases between. Germline CDR1 reads SGHVS; CDR2 reads FQNEAQ. This CDR3 is 16 amino acids long. DNA for the CDR3: TGTGCCAGCAGCCGACCGGGGCGGGGTTTCACCGGGGAGCTGTTTTTT. Translating gives CASSRPGRGFTGELFF. Drawing the rest from reference TRBV7-8 and TRBJ2-2, the complete variable domain is GAGVSQSPRYKVAKRGQDVALRCDPISGHVSLFWYQQALGQGPEFLTYFQNEAQLDKSGLPSDRFFAERPEGSVSTLKIQRTQQEDSAVYLCASSRPGRGFTGELFFGEGSRLTVL.

This clonotype was detected ten times or more. The rearrangement uses TRBV7-3 and TRBJ2-1; D might be TRBD1 (6 bases). CDR3 size: 16 residues. V dropped 2 bases and J dropped 2 bases, with 13 bases sitting between them. Germline V lookup: CDR1 SGHTA, CDR2 FQGTGA. The CDR3 spells CASSLLGHSPYNEQFF. DNA of the CDR3: TGTGCCAGCAGCTTACTGGGACACTCGCCCTACAATGAGCAGTTCTTC.

This clonotype showed up many times. The chain employs TRBV6-5 and TRBJ1-1; D gene ambiguous. Trimming shortened V by 0 bases and J by 0 bases, and 8 bases separated the two germline ends. CDR1 and CDR2 from the germline V gene are MNHEY and SVGAGI. The CDR3 sequence is 15 residues long. CDR3 sequence: CASSYSKTMNTEAFF. CDR3 nucleotide sequence: TGTGCCAGCAGTTACTCGAAAACAATGAACACTGAAGCTTTCTTT.

This clonotype was detected a few times. The J gene is TRBJ2-7, the V gene TRBV20-1, with 7 positions matching TRBD2. Germline V gene data show CDR1 as DFQATT and CDR2 as SNEGSKA (reference sequence). The trim removed 5 bases at V and 0 bases at J, leaving 7 bases unmatched. The CDR3 has 14 amino acids. The chain's CDR3 is CSAWGWEGSYEQYF. CDR3 bases: TGCAGTGCTTGGGGCTGGGAGGGCTCCTACGAGCAGTACTTC.

The chain couples TRBV20-1 to TRBJ2-1, with a tentative D call TRBD2 (7 bases). Germline lookup yields CDR1 DFQATT and CDR2 SNEGSKA (reference sequence). The V gene lost 8 bases and the J gene lost 7 bases, with 21 bases spanning the gap. There are 14 residues in the CDR3. For the CDR3, the DNA is TGCAGTCCGAGTTTTACGGGGGGCGTAAATGAGCAGTTCTTC. This codes for CSPSFTGGVNEQFF.

This clonotype came up many times. The CDR3 DNA reads as TGTGCCACCAGCAGAGACAGGGGGGAGACCCAGTACTTC. Translated: CATSRDRGETQYF. The chain employs TRBV15 and TRBJ2-5; 7 bases are a match to TRBD1. The V gene's germline CDR1 is LNHNV and CDR2 YYDKDF (reference sequence). The CDR3 is 13 residues long. The V gene end was trimmed by 0 bases and the J gene end by 5 bases; junction bases not matched to a gene: 0. The full variable domain, in which reference TRBV15 and TRBJ2-5 provide the parts outside the CDR3, is DAMVIQNPRYQVTQFGKPVTLSCSQTLNHNVMYWYQQKSSQAPKLLFHYYDKDFNNEADTPDNFQSRRPNTSFCFLDIRSPGLGDTAMYLCATSRDRGETQYFGPGTRLLVL.

This clonotype came up a few times. V gene TRBV12-3 or TRBV12-4 combines with J gene TRBJ1-4; no definite D call. The ends were cut back, 4 bases at V and 3 bases at J, with 9 bases in the middle. CDR3 length: 14 amino acids. CDR3 region: CASSWTASNEKLFF. Written as DNA, the CDR3 is TGTGCCAGCAGTTGGACCGCCTCTAATGAAAAACTGTTTTTT.

The chain joins TRBV5-6 to TRBJ1-5, with unresolved D. Germline V gene lookup returns CDR1 SGHDT and CDR2 YYEEEE. The CDR3 covers 17 residues. Trimming cost V 0 bases and J 0 bases, with 13 bases left between them. The CDR3 DNA sequence: TGTGCCAGCAGCTTGGCGGGTGAAGGTCTTAGCAATCAGCCCCAGCATTTT. This sequence encodes CASSLAGEGLSNQPQHF.

This clonotype was seen more than once but under ten times. The rearrangement joins TRBV15 to TRBJ2-5; no reliable D call. The CDR3 loop spans 16 amino acids. V shed 6 bases and J shed 0 bases, with 17 bases lying between them. Germline CDR1 and CDR2: LNHNV and YYDKDF (reference sequence). CDR3 region: CATSTRTRSNQETQYF. CDR3 DNA: TGTGCCACCAGTACGAGGACCCGGAGTAACCAAGAGACCCAGTACTTC.